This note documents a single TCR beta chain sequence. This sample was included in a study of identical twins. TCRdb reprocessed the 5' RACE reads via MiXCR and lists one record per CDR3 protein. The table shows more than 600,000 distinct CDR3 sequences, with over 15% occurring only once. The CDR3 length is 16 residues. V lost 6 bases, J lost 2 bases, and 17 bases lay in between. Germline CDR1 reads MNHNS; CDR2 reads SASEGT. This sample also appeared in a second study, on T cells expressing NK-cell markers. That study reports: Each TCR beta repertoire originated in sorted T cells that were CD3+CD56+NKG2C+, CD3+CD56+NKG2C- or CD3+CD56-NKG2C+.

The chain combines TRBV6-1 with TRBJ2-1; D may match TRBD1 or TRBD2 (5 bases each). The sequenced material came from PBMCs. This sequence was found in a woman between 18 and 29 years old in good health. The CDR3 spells CASRARVGVAYNEQFF. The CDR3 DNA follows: TGTGCCAGCAGGGCCCGTGTGGGGGTAGCCTACAATGAGCAGTTCTTC.